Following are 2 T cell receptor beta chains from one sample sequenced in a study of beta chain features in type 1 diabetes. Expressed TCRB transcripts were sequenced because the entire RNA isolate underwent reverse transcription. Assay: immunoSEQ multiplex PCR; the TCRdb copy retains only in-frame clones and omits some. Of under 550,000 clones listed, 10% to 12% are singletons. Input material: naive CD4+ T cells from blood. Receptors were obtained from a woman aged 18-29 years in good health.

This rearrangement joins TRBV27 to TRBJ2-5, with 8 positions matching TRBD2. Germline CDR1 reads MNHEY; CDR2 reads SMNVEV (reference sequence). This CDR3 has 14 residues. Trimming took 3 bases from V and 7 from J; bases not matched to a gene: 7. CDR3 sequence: CASSFGAGALTQYF. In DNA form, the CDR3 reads TGTGCCAGCAGTTTTGGAGCGGGAGCTTTGACCCAGTACTTC.

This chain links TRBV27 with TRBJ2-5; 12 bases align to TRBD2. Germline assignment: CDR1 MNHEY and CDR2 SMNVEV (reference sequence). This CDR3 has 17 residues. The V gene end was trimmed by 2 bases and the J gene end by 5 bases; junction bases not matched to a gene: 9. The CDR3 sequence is CASSLRLAGATWETQYF. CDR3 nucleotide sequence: TGTGCCAGCAGTTTAAGACTAGCGGGGGCTACATGGGAGACCCAGTACTTC.